The TCR beta chain described here comes from a study of blood T cell repertoires in COVID-19. Study summary: Spain, Italy and the United States supplied samples that represented acute and convalescent COVID-19. PBMCs, B-cell-depleted T cells, or T cells provided the cDNA or gDNA that made up the material.

The junction had 8 bases not matched to a gene; V was cut back by 4 bases and J by 0 bases. The CDR3 is 17 amino acids. CDR1 and CDR2 (germline): MNHEY, SVGEGT. In the authors' methods: The authors estimated nucleated cell counts from reference gene primer amplification. Assay: immunoSEQ multiplex PCR; the TCRdb copy retains only in-frame clones and omits some. V, J and clone size were drawn from that table, and D and trimming were deduced from the DNA. The sample records roughly 190,000 clones, 88% being singletons. Sequencing was performed on peripheral blood. The rearrangement uses TRBV6-2 or TRBV6-3 and TRBJ1-4; 7 nucleotides line up with TRBD1. This sequence was found in a man between 35 and 55 years old with active or convalescent COVID-19. CDR3 sequence: CASSFRQGLATNEKLFF. CDR3 coding DNA: TGTGCCAGCAGTTTCCGACAGGGCCTAGCAACTAATGAAAAACTGTTTTTT.